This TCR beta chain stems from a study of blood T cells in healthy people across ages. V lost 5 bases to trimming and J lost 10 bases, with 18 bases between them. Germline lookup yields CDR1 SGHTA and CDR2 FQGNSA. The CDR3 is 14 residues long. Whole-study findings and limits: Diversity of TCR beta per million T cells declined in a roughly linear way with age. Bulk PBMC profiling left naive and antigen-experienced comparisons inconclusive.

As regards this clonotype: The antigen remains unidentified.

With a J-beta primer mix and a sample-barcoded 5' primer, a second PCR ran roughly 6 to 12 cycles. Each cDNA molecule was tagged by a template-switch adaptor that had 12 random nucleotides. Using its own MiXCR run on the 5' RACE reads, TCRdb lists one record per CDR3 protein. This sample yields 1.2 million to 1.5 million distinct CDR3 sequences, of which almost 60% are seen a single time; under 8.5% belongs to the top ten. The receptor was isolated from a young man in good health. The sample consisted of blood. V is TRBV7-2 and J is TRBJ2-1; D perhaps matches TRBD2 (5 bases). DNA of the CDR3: TGTGCCAGCAGCCCAAGGGAGCGTTGGATGGAGCAGTTCTTC. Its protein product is CASSPRERWMEQFF. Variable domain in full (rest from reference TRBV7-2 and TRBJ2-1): GAGVSQSPSNKVTEKGKDVELRCDPISGHTALYWYRQSLGQGLEFLIYFQGNSAPDKSGLPSDRFSAERTGGSVSTLTIQRTQQEDSAVYLCASSPRERWMEQFFGPGTRLTVL.